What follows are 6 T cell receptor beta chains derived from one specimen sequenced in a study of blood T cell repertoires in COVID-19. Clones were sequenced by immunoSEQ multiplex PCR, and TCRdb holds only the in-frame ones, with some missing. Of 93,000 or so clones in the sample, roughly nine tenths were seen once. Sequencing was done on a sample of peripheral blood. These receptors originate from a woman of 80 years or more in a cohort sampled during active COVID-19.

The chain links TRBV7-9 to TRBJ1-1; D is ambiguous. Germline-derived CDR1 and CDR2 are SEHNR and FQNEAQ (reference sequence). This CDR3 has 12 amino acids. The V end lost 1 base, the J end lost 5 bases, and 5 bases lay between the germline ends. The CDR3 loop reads CASSLVATEAFF. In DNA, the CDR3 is TGTGCCAGCAGCTTAGTAGCTACTGAAGCTTTCTTT.

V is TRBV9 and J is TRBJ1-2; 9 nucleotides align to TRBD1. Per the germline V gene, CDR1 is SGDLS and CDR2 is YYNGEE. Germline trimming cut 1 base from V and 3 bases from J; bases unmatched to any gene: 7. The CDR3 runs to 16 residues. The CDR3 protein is CASSVKTGGPDYGYTF. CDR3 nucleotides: TGTGCCAGCAGCGTAAAGACAGGGGGGCCAGACTATGGCTACACCTTC.

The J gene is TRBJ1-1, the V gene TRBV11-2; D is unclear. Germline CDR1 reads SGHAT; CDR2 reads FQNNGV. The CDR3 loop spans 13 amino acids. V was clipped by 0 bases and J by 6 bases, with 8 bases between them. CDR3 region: CASSLDLRAEAFF. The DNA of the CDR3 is TGTGCCAGCAGCTTAGATCTGAGGGCTGAAGCTTTCTTT.

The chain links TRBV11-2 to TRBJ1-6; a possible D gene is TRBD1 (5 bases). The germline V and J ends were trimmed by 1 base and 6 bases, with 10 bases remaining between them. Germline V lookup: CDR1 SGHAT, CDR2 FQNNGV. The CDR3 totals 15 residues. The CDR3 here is CASSLVFRGNSPLHF. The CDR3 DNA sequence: TGTGCCAGCAGCTTAGTGTTTAGGGGTAATTCACCCCTCCACTTT. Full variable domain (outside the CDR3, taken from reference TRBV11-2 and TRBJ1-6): EAGVAQSPRYKIIEKRQSVAFWCNPISGHATLYWYQQILGQGPKLLIQFQNNGVVDDSQLPKDRFSAERLKGVDSTLKIQPAKLEDSAVYLCASSLVFRGNSPLHFGNGTRLTVT.

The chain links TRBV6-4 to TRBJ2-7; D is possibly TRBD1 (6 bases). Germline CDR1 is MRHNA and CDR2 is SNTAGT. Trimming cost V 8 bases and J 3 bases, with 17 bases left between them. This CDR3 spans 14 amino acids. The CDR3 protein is CASQQGSGFYEQYF. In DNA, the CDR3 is TGTGCCAGCCAACAGGGATCGGGGTTCTACGAGCAGTACTTC.

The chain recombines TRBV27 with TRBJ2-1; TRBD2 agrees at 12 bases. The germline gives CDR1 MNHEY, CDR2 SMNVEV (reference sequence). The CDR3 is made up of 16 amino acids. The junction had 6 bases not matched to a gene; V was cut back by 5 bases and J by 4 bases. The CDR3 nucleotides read TGTGCCAGCAGTGTCCCTAGCGGGAGGGAATACAATGAGCAGTTCTTC. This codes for CASSVPSGREYNEQFF.